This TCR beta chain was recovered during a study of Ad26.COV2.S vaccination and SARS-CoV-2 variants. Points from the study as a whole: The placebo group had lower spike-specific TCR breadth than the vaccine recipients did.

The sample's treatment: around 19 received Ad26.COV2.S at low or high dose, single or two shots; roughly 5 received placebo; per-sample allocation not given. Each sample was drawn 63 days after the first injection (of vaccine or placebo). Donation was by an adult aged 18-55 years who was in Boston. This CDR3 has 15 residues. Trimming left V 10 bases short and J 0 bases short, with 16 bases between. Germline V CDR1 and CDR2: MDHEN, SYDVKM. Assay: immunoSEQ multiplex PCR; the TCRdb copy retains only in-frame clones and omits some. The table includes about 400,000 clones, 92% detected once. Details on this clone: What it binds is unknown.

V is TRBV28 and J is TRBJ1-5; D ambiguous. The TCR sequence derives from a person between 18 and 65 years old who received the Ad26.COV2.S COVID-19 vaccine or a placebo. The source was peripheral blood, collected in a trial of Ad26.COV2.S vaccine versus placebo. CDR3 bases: TGTGCCATCGTCGGCGGAGCCTATAGCAATCAGCCCCAGCATTTT. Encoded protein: CAIVGGAYSNQPQHF.